This TCR beta chain is from a study of CD8+ T cells in alopecia areata. Study results and caveats: There was only one nonresponder, so it was unclear how baseline CD8+ expansion relates to response.

It was cDNA, reverse transcribed from extracted RNA, that served as the sequencing template. Sequencing was performed with immunoSEQ multiplex PCR; in TCRdb, only in-frame clones are kept and a portion is missing. The repertoire includes approximately 210,000 clones, over 55% of them detected once, and approximately 1% sits in the top ten. In germline, CDR1 is GTSNPN, CDR2 SVGIG (reference sequence). This CDR3 spans 14 amino acids. Trimming shortened V by 4 bases and J by 0 bases, and 13 bases separated the two germline ends. This clone has more than one count but fewer than ten. The antigen remains unidentified. Specified treatment: oral pan-JAK inhibitor, 5-10 mg twice daily.

The chain links TRBV30 to TRBJ2-7; no reliable D call. The sequences come from CD4+ T cells sorted from blood, collected at week 24, from a patient treated with tofacitinib. This TCR was sampled from a human donor with alopecia areata. The CDR3 coding sequence is TGTGCCTGGATGTTGTATGGCAACTCCTACGAGCAGTACTTC. Translated: CAWMLYGNSYEQYF.